The 14 T cell receptor beta chains presented below share a single source sample, sequenced in a study of blood T cell repertoires in COVID-19. Repertoires were generated with immunoSEQ multiplex PCR, while TCRdb's copy carries only in-frame clones and drops some. The repertoire holds around 250,000 clones, about 85% seen once, with roughly 2% in the top ten. The specimen sequenced was peripheral blood. These receptors came from a young man who had recovered from COVID-19.

This clone has only a few counts. This chain joins TRBV18 and TRBJ1-4, with D uncertain. CDR1 is KGHSH, CDR2 LQKENI, per germline. Trimming shortened V by 3 bases and J by 1 base, and 6 bases separated the two germline ends. CDR3 length: 14 residues. The CDR3 spells CASSPGETNEKLFF. The CDR3 bases are TGTGCCAGCTCACCGGGAGAAACTAATGAAAAACTGTTTTTT.

This clone was seen only a few times. V gene TRBV6-4 combines with J gene TRBJ1-2; TRBD1 agrees at 7 bases. Germline CDR1 is MRHNA and CDR2 is SNTAGT. The length of the CDR3 is 13 residues. V dropped 6 bases and J dropped 8; count of bases not matched to a gene: 9. The CDR3 DNA reads as TGTGCCAGCAGCGAGGAGACAGGGCGAGGCTACACCTTC. Its translation is CASSEETGRGYTF.

This clone has more than one count but fewer than ten. This rearrangement joins TRBV29-1 to TRBJ1-3; TRBD1 aligns across 7 bases. Germline V CDR1 and CDR2: SQVTM, ANQGSEA. This CDR3 is 13 amino acids long. V was pared by 2 bases and J by 3 bases, with 1 base of the junction left unmatched. The CDR3 region is CSVETGVGNTIYF. The CDR3 DNA reads as TGCAGCGTTGAAACAGGGGTTGGAAACACCATATATTTT.

The chain joins TRBV28 to TRBJ1-1; TRBD1 might be the D (6 bases). V lost 0 bases and J lost 5, with 10 bases in between. Germline CDR1 is MDHEN and CDR2 is SYDVKM. The CDR3 consists of 14 residues. The CDR3 DNA follows: TGTGCCAGCAGTTTATGGGGGGCGAGGACTGAAGCTTTCTTT. It encodes CASSLWGARTEAFF.

This chain connects TRBV3-1 (or the pseudogene TRBV3-2) to TRBJ2-2; TRBD2 agrees at 10 bases. Germline-derived CDR1 and CDR2 are LGHDT and YNNKEL (reference sequence). This CDR3 region has 16 residues. Trimming removed 4 bases from V and 4 bases from J; junction bases left unmatched: 6. CDR3 bases: TGTGCCAGCAGCCTCACTAGCGGGGTGGGCACCGGGGAGCTGTTTTTT. Translation: CASSLTSGVGTGELFF.

The chain combines TRBV4-2 with TRBJ1-5; D unclear. V was clipped by 0 bases and J by 3 bases, with 9 bases between them. Germline values: CDR1 LGHNA, CDR2 YNFKEQ. The length of the CDR3 is 15 residues. DNA for the CDR3: TGTGCCAGCAGCCAAGATAACAGCTACAATCAGCCCCAGCATTTT. Protein: CASSQDNSYNQPQHF.

The table lists this clone with a few counts. V is TRBV11-2 and J is TRBJ2-5; D remains unclear. Germline CDR1 and CDR2: SGHAT and FQNNGV. This CDR3 contains 14 residues. Trimming pared 0 bases from V and 6 bases from J, leaving 11 bases between. CDR3 residues: CASSLEPSGQTQYF. CDR3 DNA: TGTGCCAGCAGCTTAGAACCCTCCGGTCAGACCCAGTACTTC.

The CDR3 nucleotides read TGTGCCAGCAGTTTACGAGGGCCCGATTATGGCTACACCTTC. Protein: CASSLRGPDYGYTF. This chain uses TRBV27 with TRBJ1-2; no definite D call. Looked up from germline, CDR1 is MNHEY and CDR2 is SMNVEV (reference sequence). Between the trimmed V and J ends, which lost 2 bases and 5 bases, there was a span of 12 bases. The CDR3 extends over 14 amino acids.

The V call is TRBV6-1, the J call TRBJ1-5, with D tentatively TRBD1 (5 bases). The CDR3 sequence is 16 residues long. CDR1 and CDR2 (germline): MNHNS, SASEGT. Trimming took 2 bases from V and 0 from J, leaving 11 bases between them. Here the CDR3 reads CASSERGWYSNQPQHF. The CDR3, as DNA: TGTGCCAGCAGTGAAAGGGGCTGGTATAGCAATCAGCCCCAGCATTTT.

CDR3 in amino acids: CASSLGANPAIYF. The CDR3 coding sequence is TGTGCCAGCAGCTTGGGGGCTAACCCGGCCATATATTTT. The rearrangement links TRBV5-4 to TRBJ1-3; D uncertain. This CDR3 region has 13 residues. Germline lookup yields CDR1 SGHNT and CDR2 YYREEE (reference sequence). V gave up 0 bases and J gave up 11 bases, with 12 bases separating them. The complete variable domain, with remaining parts taken from reference TRBV5-4 and TRBJ1-3, reads ETGVTQSPTHLIKTRGQQVTLRCSSQSGHNTVSWYQQALGQGPQFIFQYYREEENGRGNFPPRFSGLQFPNYSSELNVNALELDDSALYLCASSLGANPAIYFGEGSWLTVV.

This chain uses TRBV13 with TRBJ1-6, with D tentatively TRBD1 (6 bases). Trimming pared 5 bases from V and 9 bases from J, leaving 11 bases between. Germline V gene sequence: CDR1 PRHDT, CDR2 FYEKMQ (reference sequence). This CDR3 has 13 residues. Here the CDR3 reads CASSPQQGSPLHF. CDR3 bases: TGTGCCAGCAGCCCCCAACAGGGTTCACCCCTCCACTTT.

This clone showed up just once. This chain links TRBV28 with TRBJ2-3; 9 bases align to TRBD2. CDR1 and CDR2 (germline): MDHEN, SYDVKM. The CDR3 totals 13 residues. The CDR3 protein is CASQRGDSDTQYF. The CDR3 DNA follows: TGTGCTTCCCAGCGGGGGGACTCAGATACGCAGTATTTT.

The rearrangement uses TRBV7-8 and TRBJ1-4; a possible D gene is TRBD1 (5 bases). CDR3 size: 15 residues. V was clipped by 5 bases and J by 0 bases, with 10 bases between them. CDR1 and CDR2 (germline): SGHVS, FQNEAQ. The chain's CDR3 is CASSQIGATNEKLFF. CDR3 bases: TGTGCCAGCAGCCAGATAGGGGCAACTAATGAAAAACTGTTTTTT.

Only one count was recorded for this clone. The chain is built from TRBV3-1 (or the pseudogene TRBV3-2) and TRBJ1-1; D is ambiguous. Germline V CDR1 and CDR2: LGHDT, YNNKEL (reference sequence). The V and J ends lost 0 bases and 1 base respectively, with 9 bases between them. The CDR3 covers 15 residues. The chain's CDR3 is CASSQDLQRNTEAFF. The CDR3 DNA follows: TGTGCCAGCAGCCAAGATTTACAAAGGAACACTGAAGCTTTCTTT.